The sequence of this TCR beta chain was determined in a study of T cell repertoires in ileal Crohn's disease. Whole-study context: Median disease duration was about 8.5 years; around 35% smoked at surgery. Whole-study results and caveats: Clonality above 26.8% at surgery always came with endoscopic recurrence.

Only one count was recorded for this clone. Antigen specificity is unknown. Germline CDR1 MNHNY, CDR2 SVGAGI (reference sequence). This CDR3 spans 15 amino acids. With 6 bases removed from V and 7 bases from J, the gap between germline ends came to 19 bases. Method: immunoSEQ multiplex PCR; TCRdb's copy keeps in-frame clones and lacks some. The sample includes approximately 27,000 clones, about 81% of them seen just once. The chain has TRBV6-6 and TRBJ1-5, with D perhaps matching TRBD1 (5 bases). The source is an adult with Crohn's disease. The sample was ileal tissue. The CDR3 nucleotides are TGTGCCAGCAGGCATCAGAGTGGGGCGCGGCAGCCCCAGCATTTT. Translated: CASRHQSGARQPQHF.